One and the same sample provided the 9 T cell receptor beta chains below, sequenced in a study of shared clonotypes between healthy human individuals. Clones were read by immunoSEQ multiplex PCR, and TCRdb kept only the in-frame ones, dropping some. The data show hundreds of thousands of clones, with around four fifths seen just once and roughly 1.9% held by the top ten. Sequencing input: memory CD4+ T cells sorted from blood. Indicated subset: CD45RA-negative fraction. All receptors come from a woman aged 30 to 39 in good health.

This sequence joins TRBV10-3 and TRBJ1-4; D possibly corresponds to TRBD1 (5 bases). V lost 3 bases, J lost 15 bases, and 20 bases lay in between. Germline CDR1 ENHRY, CDR2 SYGVKD. CDR3 length: 14 residues. Here the CDR3 DNA reads TGTGCCATCAGTGACGCGGCTTGGGGGAATGCGGTGTTTTTT. This sequence encodes CAISDAAWGNAVFF.

V is TRBV5-4 and J is TRBJ2-5; 7 bases are shared with TRBD2. Trimming removed 2 bases from V and 4 bases from J; junction bases left unmatched: 8. Germline-derived CDR1 and CDR2 are SGHNT and YYREEE (reference sequence). The CDR3 length is 15 residues. The CDR3, as DNA: TGTGCCAGCAGCTTTGGACTAGTGCAAGCAGAGACCCAGTACTTC. Amino acids: CASSFGLVQAETQYF.

The chain uses TRBV9 and TRBJ2-7; 9 bases are a match to TRBD2. Germline CDR1 SGDLS, CDR2 YYNGEE. This CDR3 is 17 amino acids long. Germline trimming cut 4 bases from V and 4 bases from J; bases unmatched to any gene: 15. CDR3 coding DNA: TGTGCCAGCAGCCCTCAAGAGGGTAGCGGGAGTGGGTACGAGCAGTACTTC. This encodes CASSPQEGSGSGYEQYF.

In this sample, this clone turned up once. J is TRBJ2-2 and V is TRBV7-9; 7 bases line up with TRBD1. Germline lookup yields CDR1 SEHNR and CDR2 FQNEAQ (reference sequence). The trim removed 5 bases at V and 3 bases at J, leaving 6 bases unmatched. This CDR3 has 15 residues. CDR3 sequence: CASSQKQGYTGELFF. For the CDR3, the DNA is TGTGCCAGCAGCCAGAAACAGGGGTACACCGGGGAGCTGTTTTTT.

The CDR3 DNA reads as TGTGCCAGCAGCTTGGAACTAGCGGAGAGCAATGAGCAGTTCTTC. Amino acids: CASSLELAESNEQFF. This rearrangement joins TRBV5-8 to TRBJ2-1; 8 bases are shared with TRBD2. CDR1 is SGHTS and CDR2 is YDEGEE in the germline V gene. V was pared by 0 bases and J by 6 bases, with 5 bases of the junction left unmatched. The CDR3 is made up of 15 amino acids.

The chain links TRBV27 to TRBJ2-4, with a tentative D call TRBD2 (6 bases). Germline V gene sequence: CDR1 MNHEY, CDR2 SMNVEV (reference sequence). V dropped 2 bases and J dropped 7 bases, with 9 bases sitting between them. The CDR3 totals 13 residues. The chain's CDR3 is CASSLRELNIQYF. The CDR3 DNA sequence: TGTGCCAGCAGTTTACGGGAGTTGAACATTCAGTACTTC.

The chain recombines TRBV19 with TRBJ2-2; the D gene is possibly TRBD1 (7 bases). This CDR3 is 15 amino acids long. Germline CDR1 reads LNHDA; CDR2 reads SQIVND (reference sequence). The V and J ends lost 4 bases and 6 bases respectively, with 15 bases between them. The CDR3 bases are TGTGCCAGTAGTAGACAGGGTGGGGAGGCCGGGGAGCTGTTTTTT. Translating gives CASSRQGGEAGELFF.

This chain links TRBV27 with TRBJ2-3; the D call may be TRBD1 or TRBD2 (5 bases each). Germline V gene data show CDR1 as MNHEY and CDR2 as SMNVEV (reference sequence). The ends were cut back, 6 bases at V and 1 base at J, with 11 bases in the middle. The CDR3 totals 14 residues. CDR3: CASSRRGGTDTQYF. The DNA for the CDR3 is TGTGCCAGCAGCCGACGAGGGGGCACAGATACGCAGTATTTT.

The chain is built from TRBV19 and TRBJ1-3, with 8 bases aligning to TRBD1. J lost 0 bases, V lost 6 bases, and 4 bases had no gene match. Per germline, CDR1 LNHDA and CDR2 SQIVND (reference sequence). The CDR3 sequence is 15 residues long. The CDR3 DNA sequence: TGTGCCAGTAGAAACAGGGGGATCTCTGGAAACACCATATATTTT. Encoded protein: CASRNRGISGNTIYF.